One TCR beta chain is described in this entry. It is unclear where the CDR3 begins or ends on the DNA, so no DNA is shown, and the CDR3 is as TCRdb lists it. The source of the sample is a study of blood T cells in healthy people across ages. A J-beta primer mix and a sample-barcoded 5' primer were used in a second PCR of about 7 to 12 cycles. TCRdb independently ran MiXCR on the 5' RACE reads; one entry per CDR3 protein. The table includes some 890,000 distinct CDR3 sequences, almost 30% detected once. Including both end residues, the CDR3 is 13 amino acids long. CDR1 and CDR2 (germline): DFQATT, SNEGSKA (reference sequence). Separately, the same data were catalogued under a study of T cells of mothers and their children.

The sequenced sample was blood. The chain combines TRBV20-1 with TRBJ1-2; the table calls TRBD1, which could not be checked here. The TCR sequence derives from a woman in her forties in good health. CDR3 residues: CSANQGAGYGCTF.